This is a list of T cell receptor beta chains from one sample in a study of shared clonotypes between healthy human individuals. Data came from immunoSEQ multiplex PCR; TCRdb stores just in-frame clones and leaves some out. The top ten hold 0.11% of the sample, which has approximately 600,000 clones, 85% to 95% seen once. The sequencing sample was made of naive CD8+ T cells sorted from blood. Source of these receptors: a woman under 40 in good health. Both conserved end residues are part of each CDR3. A D gene is named only where the DNA matches it firmly. The listing skips clone size in some rows; elsewhere it reads once, few, many or a size class.

J	length	V	D	size	DNA	CDR3
TRBJ2-7	13	TRBV6-1	NA	NA	TGTGCCAGCAGTGAAGGGCCCTCCTACGAGCAGTACTTC	CASSEGPSYEQYF
TRBJ2-7	11	TRBV20-1	NA	NA	TGCAGTGCTAGAGCAGGGTACGAGCAGTACTTC	CSARAGYEQYF
TRBJ2-7	13	TRBV5-1	TRBD2	NA	TGCGCCAGCAGCCAGGCCCTAGCGGACGAGCAGTACTTC	CASSQALADEQYF
TRBJ2-7	14	TRBV13	NA	NA	TGTGCCAGCAGCCCGGGACTCGGGGGCTACGAGCAGTACTTC	CASSPGLGGYEQYF
TRBJ2-1	17	TRBV15	TRBD2	NA	TGTGCCACCAGCACCCGGCCTAGCGGGATCATCTACAATGAGCAGTTCTTC	CATSTRPSGIIYNEQFF
TRBJ2-7	15	TRBV10-2	NA	NA	TGCGCCAGCAGTGATGGTAGGGGGAGTTTCCACGAGCAGTACTTC	CASSDGRGSFHEQYF
TRBJ2-7	16	TRBV13	NA	NA	TGTGCCAGCAGCTTAAGCACGTGGGGGAGCTCCTACGAGCAGTACTTC	CASSLSTWGSSYEQYF
TRBJ2-1	14	TRBV27	NA	NA	TGTGCCAGCAGTTTCGGGACCTTTCACAATGAGCAGTTCTTC	CASSFGTFHNEQFF
TRBJ2-3	16	TRBV4-2	TRBD2	once	TGTGCCAGCAGCCTCGCTAGCGGGAGAGTTGAAGATACGCAGTATTTT	CASSLASGRVEDTQYF
TRBJ2-5	13	TRBV6-4	TRBD2	NA	TGTGCCAGCAGTCGGACTAGCCTAGAGACCCAGTACTTC	CASSRTSLETQYF
TRBJ2-1	17	TRBV15	TRBD2	NA	TGTGCCACCAGCGGAGACTGGACTAGCGGGATGTACAATGAGCAGTTCTTC	CATSGDWTSGMYNEQFF
TRBJ2-2	14	TRBV27	TRBD2	NA	TGTGCCAGCAGTGTAATAGCGGGCACCGGGGAGCTGTTTTTT	CASSVIAGTGELFF
TRBJ2-5	15	TRBV6-5	NA	NA	TGTGCCAGCAGTTACGCTTCTAGACGGGGGGAGACCCAGTACTTC	CASSYASRRGETQYF
TRBJ2-6	13	TRBV28	NA	NA	TGTGCCAGCACCTCCTCTGGGGCCAACGTCCTGACTTTC	CASTSSGANVLTF
TRBJ2-7	14	TRBV6-1	TRBD2	NA	TGTGCCAGCAATACACTAGCGGGGGCCTACGAGCAGTACTTC	CASNTLAGAYEQYF
TRBJ2-2	12	TRBV19	NA	few	TGTGCCAGCTGTTCCCCACTCGGGGAGCTGTTTTTT	CASCSPLGELFF
TRBJ1-1	14	TRBV7-9	NA	NA	TGTGCCAGCAGCTCGACAGATTTGAACACTGAAGCTTTCTTT	CASSSTDLNTEAFF
TRBJ2-3	17	TRBV2	TRBD2	NA	TGTGCCAGCAGTTCCGTGCAAGGCGGGGGGAGCACAGATACGCAGTATTTT	CASSSVQGGGSTDTQYF
TRBJ2-7	15	TRBV28	NA	NA	TGTGCCACCACCGAGGGGGTTTGGCCCACCTACGAGCAGTACTTC	CATTEGVWPTYEQYF
TRBJ1-2	15	TRBV15	NA	NA	TGTGCCACCAGCATTGAGGACACCGCGTCCTATGGCTACACCTTC	CATSIEDTASYGYTF
TRBJ2-7	14	TRBV4-2	NA	NA	TGTGCCAGCAGCCGAGGAGGGCAGATTTACGAGCAGTACTTC	CASSRGGQIYEQYF
TRBJ2-3	17	TRBV28	TRBD2	NA	TGTGCCAGCAGTTTATCGGGACTAGCGGGCGGCACAGATACGCAGTATTTT	CASSLSGLAGGTDTQYF
TRBJ1-1	13	TRBV29-1	NA	few	TGCAGCGTTTCGGGACCTATGAACACTGAAGCTTTCTTT	CSVSGPMNTEAFF
TRBJ2-7	15	TRBV9	NA	NA	TGTGCCAGCAGCGCCGGACAGTTTCCCTCCTACGAGCAGTACTTC	CASSAGQFPSYEQYF
TRBJ2-7	14	TRBV10-2	NA	NA	TGCGCCAGCAGTGACGAGGGGTTAAGCTACGAGCAGTACTTC	CASSDEGLSYEQYF
TRBJ1-1	15	TRBV13	NA	NA	TGTGCCAGCAGCTTAGGTGGCACAGGGAAGACTGAAGCCTTCTTT	CASSLGGTGKTEAFF
TRBJ1-6	12	TRBV27	NA	NA	TGTGCCAGCAGTTTATCAAATTCACCCCTCCACTTT	CASSLSNSPLHF
TRBJ2-1	17	TRBV10-1	NA	NA	TGCGCCAGCAGCCCCCAAGCGGCCTCAAGCTCCTACAATGAGCAGTTCTTC	CASSPQAASSSYNEQFF
TRBJ2-2	17	TRBV7-9	NA	NA	TGTGCCAGCAGCTCCCACCCGCGGACACCGAACACCGGGGAGCTGTTTTTT	CASSSHPRTPNTGELFF
TRBJ2-7	16	TRBV6-5	NA	NA	TGTGCCAGCAGTTACTCTTTTGTAGGATCACCCTACGAGCAGTACTTC	CASSYSFVGSPYEQYF
TRBJ2-7	15	TRBV28	TRBD1	NA	TGTGCCAGCAGTTCACCGGGACAGGTGCTCTACGAGCAGTACTTC	CASSSPGQVLYEQYF
TRBJ2-7	14	TRBV27	TRBD2	NA	TGTGCCAGCAGTTTATGGGCGGGAGTGTACGAGCAGTACTTC	CASSLWAGVYEQYF
TRBJ2-2	16	TRBV29-1	NA	NA	TGCAGCGTTGAGGCCGCGGGTTCATCGAACACCGGGGAGCTGTTTTTT	CSVEAAGSSNTGELFF
TRBJ2-7	11	TRBV13	NA	NA	TGTGCCAGCAGCTTATCCTACGAGCAGTACTTC	CASSLSYEQYF
TRBJ2-5	13	TRBV30	NA	NA	TGTGCCTGGATCGGGACGGAAGAGGAGACCCAGTACTTC	CAWIGTEEETQYF
TRBJ1-1	17	TRBV9	NA	NA	TGTGCCAGCAGCGAACTTGGCCTGGGGGGCTATGACACTGAAGCTTTCTTT	CASSELGLGGYDTEAFF
TRBJ2-7	15	TRBV15	NA	once	TGTGCCACCAGCATCCCCGGGAGTGGTAGCCTCGAGCAGTACTTC	CATSIPGSGSLEQYF
TRBJ2-7	15	TRBV10-1	TRBD2	NA	TGCGCCTCCAGCCCCGGACTAGCGGGATCTCTCGATCAGTACTTC	CASSPGLAGSLDQYF
TRBJ1-5	15	TRBV5-4	NA	NA	TGTGCCAGCAGCTTGGAAGGGGCAGGGGCCCAGCCCCAGCATTTT	CASSLEGAGAQPQHF
TRBJ2-1	9	TRBV7-6	NA	NA	TGTGCCAGCAGACATGAGCAGTTCTTC	CASRHEQFF
TRBJ2-4	15	TRBV10-3	NA	NA	TGTGCCATCAGTGTAGTGGGGAGAGTGATGAACATTCAGTACTTC	CAISVVGRVMNIQYF
TRBJ2-3	15	TRBV7-6	NA	NA	TGTGCCAGCAGCACGGGGACAACACCTACAGATACGCAGTATTTT	CASSTGTTPTDTQYF
TRBJ2-3	16	TRBV27	NA	NA	TGTGCCAGCAGTTTATACGCCGGGACTAGCACAGATACGCAGTATTTT	CASSLYAGTSTDTQYF
TRBJ2-6	17	TRBV9	TRBD1	once	TGTGCCAGCAGCGTACCCAGGACAGGCTCTGGGGCCAACGTCCTGACTTTC	CASSVPRTGSGANVLTF
TRBJ2-7	14	TRBV6-5	NA	NA	TGTGCCAGCAGTTACCGAGGAGAACCCTACGAGCAGTACTTC	CASSYRGEPYEQYF
TRBJ1-3	14	TRBV19	NA	NA	TGTGCCAGTAGTTATGTGGTGGATGGAAACACCATATATTTT	CASSYVVDGNTIYF
TRBJ2-2	19	TRBV7-9	NA	NA	TGTGCCAGCAGCTTGGACTTTCTAAGACGGACCCTGAACACCGGGGAGCTGTTTTTT	CASSLDFLRRTLNTGELFF
TRBJ2-3	16	TRBV6-1	NA	NA	TGTGCCAGCAGTGAATGGGGTAGCGGAGCATGGGATACGCAGTATTTT	CASSEWGSGAWDTQYF
TRBJ1-1	13	TRBV5-4	TRBD1	NA	TGTGCCAGCACCAGACAGGGAGAAACTGAAGCTTTCTTT	CASTRQGETEAFF
TRBJ2-5	13	TRBV14	NA	NA	TGTGCCAGCAGCCTAGGGGGGAGAGAGACCCAGTACTTC	CASSLGGRETQYF
TRBJ1-4	15	TRBV2	NA	once	TGTGCCATTCTTGGGTTGGAGGGGGGCAGTGAAAAACTGTTTTTT	CAILGLEGGSEKLFF
TRBJ2-7	19	TRBV27	TRBD2	NA	TGTGCCAGCAGTTTATCTCGGCGGGAGGGTTACCCCCCCGCCCGCGAGCAGTACTTC	CASSLSRREGYPPAREQYF